The next 17 T cell receptor beta chains were all read from a single sample in a study of cytomegalovirus exposure and HLA in healthy donors. The study ran its PCR with 60 Vbeta and 13 Jbeta primers. The repertoire was sequenced with immunoSEQ multiplex PCR; TCRdb's copy has only in-frame clones and lacks some. The table includes 130,000 or so clones, around 77% detected once. The sequencing input was PBMCs. All receptors come from a man between 25 and 39 years old in good health and CMV-seronegative.

This chain connects TRBV5-4 to TRBJ2-7; 8 positions match TRBD2. Germline V gene sequence: CDR1 SGHNT, CDR2 YYREEE (reference sequence). The V gene end was trimmed by 0 bases and the J gene end by 3 bases; junction bases not matched to a gene: 5. CDR3 length: 15 residues. CDR3 region: CASSLGRGEVYEQYF. The CDR3 DNA follows: TGTGCCAGCAGCTTGGGGCGGGGGGAAGTCTACGAGCAGTACTTC.

The J gene is TRBJ1-3, the V gene TRBV4-2; TRBD1 matches at 8 bases. V shed 5 bases and J 5 bases; nucleotides not matched to a gene: 8. Germline values: CDR1 LGHNA, CDR2 YNFKEQ. This CDR3 has 15 amino acids. The CDR3 here is CASSSTDRGRNTIYF. The DNA for the CDR3 is TGTGCCAGCAGCTCTACTGACAGGGGCAGAAACACCATATATTTT.

The CDR3, as DNA: TGCAGTGCTAAGAGGGCCCACGAGCAGTACTTC. This encodes CSAKRAHEQYF. The chain joins TRBV20-1 to TRBJ2-7; a weak D match, TRBD2 (5 bases). The CDR3 is 11 residues long. The germline V gene encodes CDR1 DFQATT and CDR2 SNEGSKA (reference sequence). V dropped 4 bases and J dropped 5 bases, with 9 bases sitting between them.

The DNA of the CDR3 is TGTGCCAGCAGCTTAGGTTCAATGGTTGGACTAGCCTCCCAGTATTTT. This gives the protein CASSLGSMVGLASQYF. The chain uses TRBV7-2 and TRBJ2-3, with 8 bases matching TRBD2. Germline values: CDR1 SGHTA, CDR2 FQGNSA. V was clipped by 1 base and J by 12 bases; unmatched bases: 15. There are 16 residues in the CDR3.

This clone was picked up a small number of times. The chain has TRBV27 and TRBJ1-5; 7 bases map to TRBD1. The CDR3 spans 15 residues. The junction had 5 bases not matched to a gene; V was cut back by 2 bases and J by 4 bases. Germline CDR1 is MNHEY and CDR2 is SMNVEV (reference sequence). CDR3 protein: CASSLRGTANQPQHF. The CDR3 DNA is TGTGCCAGCAGTTTACGTGGGACAGCAAATCAGCCCCAGCATTTT.

The rearrangement links TRBV19 to TRBJ1-6; 9 nucleotides match TRBD1. The CDR3 contains 14 residues. Germline assignment: CDR1 LNHDA and CDR2 SQIVND (reference sequence). V shed 8 bases, J shed 6 bases, and the junction held 5 bases outside the gene matches. CDR3 amino acids: CASSPGQGNSPLHF. CDR3 DNA sequence: TGTGCCAGTTCGCCGGGACAGGGTAATTCACCCCTCCACTTT.

The V and J genes are TRBV4-1 and TRBJ1-5; D ambiguous. Per the germline V gene, CDR1 is MGHRA and CDR2 is YSYEKL. There are 17 residues in the CDR3. Deletions cut 2 bases from V and 0 bases from J, with 14 bases between. CDR3 nucleotide sequence: TGCGCCAGCAGCCAACCCTCAGATCGGGGTAGCAATCAGCCCCAGCATTTT. Its protein is CASSQPSDRGSNQPQHF.

The chain's CDR3 is CASSLALLASGRDSGHEQYF. As DNA, the CDR3 is TGTGCCAGCAGCTTAGCGCTCCTCGCTAGCGGGAGGGACTCGGGGCACGAGCAGTACTTC. The chain recombines TRBV7-8 with TRBJ2-5; 12 nucleotides match TRBD2. The DNA end is more similar to TRBJ2-7, so the J call may be wrong. Germline V gene sequence: CDR1 SGHVS, CDR2 FQNEAQ. The CDR3 contains 20 residues.

V and J are TRBV5-1 and TRBJ1-2, with TRBD1 identical over 10 bases. The CDR3 contains 14 residues. Germline assignment: CDR1 SGHRS and CDR2 YFSETQ. V lost 5 bases and J lost 6; bases outside the gene matches: 7. Written as DNA, the CDR3 is TGCGCCAGCAGGACGACCGGGACAGGGGATGGCTACACCTTC. Its translation: CASRTTGTGDGYTF.

The CDR3 spells CASSHSGNNEKLFF. The CDR3 region has the DNA TGTGCCAGCAGCCACTCAGGAAATAATGAAAAACTGTTTTTT. The J gene is TRBJ1-4, the V gene TRBV7-9; D remains ambiguous. Deletions cut 5 bases from V and 4 bases from J, with 11 bases between. The CDR3 has 14 amino acids. The germline V gene encodes CDR1 SEHNR and CDR2 FQNEAQ (reference sequence). Based on the CDR3 plus reference TRBV7-9 and TRBJ1-4, the full variable domain is DTGVSQNPRHKITKRGQNVTFRCDPISEHNRLYWYRQTLGQGPEFLTYFQNEAQLEKSRLLSDRFSAERPKGSFSTLEIQRTEQGDSAMYLCASSHSGNNEKLFFGSGTQLSVL.

The V and J genes are TRBV6-5 and TRBJ2-7; maybe TRBD2 (5 bases). The CDR3 spans 15 residues. Germline V gives CDR1 MNHEY, CDR2 SVGAGI. Trimming removed 0 bases at V and 2 bases at J, with 11 bases between. The CDR3 is CASSYSGAGPYEQYF. The CDR3 nucleotides read TGTGCCAGCAGTTACTCTGGCGCGGGCCCCTACGAGCAGTACTTC.

This rearrangement joins TRBV5-1 to TRBJ1-2, with 7 bases aligning to TRBD1. The CDR3 is made up of 15 amino acids. CDR1 and CDR2 from the germline V gene are SGHRS and YFSETQ. Germline trimming cut 4 bases from V and 3 bases from J; bases unmatched to any gene: 9. As DNA, the CDR3 is TGCGCCAGCAGCCGGCCAGGGGGAGATTACTATGGCTACACCTTC. This translates into CASSRPGGDYYGYTF.

The V and J genes are TRBV13 and TRBJ2-1; 8 bases map to TRBD1. Trimming took 6 bases from V and 8 from J; bases not matched to a gene: 15. Germline loops: CDR1 PRHDT, CDR2 FYEKMQ (reference sequence). The CDR3 extends over 16 amino acids. This CDR3 is CASRKRLTGGSDEQFF. The CDR3 DNA follows: TGTGCCAGCAGGAAGAGACTTACAGGGGGAAGTGATGAGCAGTTCTTC.

This chain links TRBV5-5 with TRBJ1-2; unclear D gene. CDR3 length: 11 residues. Trimming pared 6 bases from V and 4 bases from J, leaving 7 bases between. Per germline, CDR1 SGHKS and CDR2 YYEKEE (reference sequence). CDR3: CASTHGYGYTF. DNA for the CDR3: TGTGCCAGCACTCACGGCTATGGCTACACCTTC.

The chain joins TRBV30 to TRBJ1-6; D ambiguous. The germline CDR1 and CDR2 sequences are GTSNPN and SVGIG (reference sequence). The CDR3 has 15 amino acids. With 0 bases removed from V and 8 bases from J, the gap between germline ends came to 14 bases. The DNA for the CDR3 is TGTGCCTGGAGTGTACGGCTTGACACCGATTCACCCCTCCACTTT. Translated, it gives CAWSVRLDTDSPLHF.

The chain couples TRBV5-1 to TRBJ1-2; D gene uncertain. The CDR3 has 13 residues. With 4 bases removed from V and 8 bases from J, the gap between germline ends came to 15 bases. Per the germline V gene, CDR1 is SGHRS and CDR2 is YFSETQ. DNA for the CDR3: TGCGCCAGCAGCCGACCGGGGATGGACGGCTACACCTTC. It is translated as CASSRPGMDGYTF.

This chain joins TRBV7-9 and TRBJ2-5; 8 bases are shared with TRBD2. Germline V lookup: CDR1 SEHNR, CDR2 FQNEAQ (reference sequence). This CDR3 spans 19 amino acids. V trimming: 4 bases; J trimming: 3 bases; junction bases outside the gene matches: 19. This CDR3 is CASSSTVRQRERGKETQYF. CDR3 in DNA: TGTGCCAGCAGCTCCACGGTTAGGCAGCGGGAGAGGGGTAAAGAGACCCAGTACTTC.